This T cell receptor (beta chain) originates from a study of shared T cell receptors in the human thymus. CDR3 length: 14 amino acids. Germline V lookup: CDR1 MGHDK, CDR2 SYGVNS. Trimming removed 2 bases at V and 3 bases at J, with 8 bases between. Libraries were prepared by immunoSEQ multiplex PCR; TCRdb keeps only in-frame clonotypes and omits some of them. Of over 450,000 clones listed, about 80% are singletons. These data were also filed under a second study, of human thymus T cells. From that study: Apparent bias marked the V and J gene usage of thymic and blood repertoires.

The V and J genes are TRBV25-1 and TRBJ1-5; D not resolved. The clonotype was recovered from a boy less than two years old with a congenital heart defect. The specimen was thymocytes. This chain's CDR3 is CASSEVSTNQPQHF. CDR3 DNA sequence: TGTGCCAGCAGTGAAGTGAGTACCAATCAGCCCCAGCATTTT.